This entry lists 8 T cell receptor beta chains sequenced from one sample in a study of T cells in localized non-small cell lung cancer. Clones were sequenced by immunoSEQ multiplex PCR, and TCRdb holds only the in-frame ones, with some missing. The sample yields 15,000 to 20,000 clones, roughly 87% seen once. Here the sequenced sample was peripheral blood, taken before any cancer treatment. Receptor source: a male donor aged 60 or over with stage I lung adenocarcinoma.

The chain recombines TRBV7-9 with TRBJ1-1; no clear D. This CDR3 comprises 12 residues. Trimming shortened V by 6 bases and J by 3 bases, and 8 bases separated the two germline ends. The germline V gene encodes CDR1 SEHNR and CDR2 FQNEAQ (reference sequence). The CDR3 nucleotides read TGTGCCAGCAGTTTCCAGCACACTGAAGCTTTCTTT. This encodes CASSFQHTEAFF.

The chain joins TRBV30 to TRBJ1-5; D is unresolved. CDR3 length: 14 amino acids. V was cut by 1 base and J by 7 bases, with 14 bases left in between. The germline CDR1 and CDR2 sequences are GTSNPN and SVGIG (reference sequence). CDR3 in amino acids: CAWSASYPGQPQHF. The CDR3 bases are TGTGCCTGGAGTGCCTCATACCCAGGACAGCCCCAGCATTTT.

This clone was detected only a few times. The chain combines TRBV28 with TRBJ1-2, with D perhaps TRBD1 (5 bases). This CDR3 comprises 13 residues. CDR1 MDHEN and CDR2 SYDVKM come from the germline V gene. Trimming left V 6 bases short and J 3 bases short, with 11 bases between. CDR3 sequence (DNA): TGTGCCAGCAGCCTCGGGACCGACTATGGCTACACCTTC. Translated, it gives CASSLGTDYGYTF.

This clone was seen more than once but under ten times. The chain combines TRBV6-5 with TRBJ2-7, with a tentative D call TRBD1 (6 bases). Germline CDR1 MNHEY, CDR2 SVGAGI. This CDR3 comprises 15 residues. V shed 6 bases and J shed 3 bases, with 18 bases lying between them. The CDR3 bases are TGTGCCAGCAGGCTCCGGACAACAGGGAACTACGAGCAGTACTTC. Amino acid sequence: CASRLRTTGNYEQYF.

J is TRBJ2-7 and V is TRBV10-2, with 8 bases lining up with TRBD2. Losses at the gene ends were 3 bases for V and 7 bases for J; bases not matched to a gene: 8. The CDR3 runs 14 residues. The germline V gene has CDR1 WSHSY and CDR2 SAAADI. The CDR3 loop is CASSEAGDLGEQYF. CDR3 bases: TGCGCCAGCAGTGAAGCGGGGGACCTTGGGGAGCAGTACTTC.

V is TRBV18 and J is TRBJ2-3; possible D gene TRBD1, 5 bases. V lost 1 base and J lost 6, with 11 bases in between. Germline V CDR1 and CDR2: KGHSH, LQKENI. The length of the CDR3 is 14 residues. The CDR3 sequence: CASSPRADTDTQYF. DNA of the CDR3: TGTGCCAGCTCACCACGGGCGGACACCGATACGCAGTATTTT.

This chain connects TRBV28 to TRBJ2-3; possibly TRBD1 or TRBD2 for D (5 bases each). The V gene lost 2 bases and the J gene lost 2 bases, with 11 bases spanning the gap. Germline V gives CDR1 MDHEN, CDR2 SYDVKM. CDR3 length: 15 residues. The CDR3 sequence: CASSLTGTPTDTQYF. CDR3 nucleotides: TGTGCCAGCAGTTTAACTGGGACCCCCACAGATACGCAGTATTTT.

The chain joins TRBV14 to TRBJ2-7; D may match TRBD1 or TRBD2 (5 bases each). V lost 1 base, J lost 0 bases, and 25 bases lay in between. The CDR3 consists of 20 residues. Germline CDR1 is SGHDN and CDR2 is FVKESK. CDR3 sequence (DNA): TGTGCCAGCAGCCAAGTCACAGGAATGTACCGGGAACACGACTCCTACGAGCAGTACTTC. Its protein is CASSQVTGMYREHDSYEQYF.